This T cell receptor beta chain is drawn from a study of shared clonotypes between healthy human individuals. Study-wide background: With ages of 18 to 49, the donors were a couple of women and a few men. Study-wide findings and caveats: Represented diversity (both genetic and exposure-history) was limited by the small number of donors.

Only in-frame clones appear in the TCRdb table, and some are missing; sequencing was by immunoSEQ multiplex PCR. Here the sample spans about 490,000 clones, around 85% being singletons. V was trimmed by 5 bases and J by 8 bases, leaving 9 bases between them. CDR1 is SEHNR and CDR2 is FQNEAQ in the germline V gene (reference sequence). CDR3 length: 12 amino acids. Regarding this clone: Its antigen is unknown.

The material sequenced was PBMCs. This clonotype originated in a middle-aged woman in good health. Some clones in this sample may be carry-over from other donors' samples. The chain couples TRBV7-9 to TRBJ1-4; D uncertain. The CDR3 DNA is TGTGCCAGCAGCGACGGCCCCGAAAAACTGTTTTTT. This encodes CASSDGPEKLFF.